This entry lists 9 T cell receptor beta chains sequenced from one sample in a study of Graves' ophthalmopathy and Graves' hyperthyroidism. The study amplified TCR beta CDR3 regions using RNA transcripts. The first-round RT-PCR employed HTBI primers together with the Qiagen OneStep RT-PCR kit. A multiplex PCR was then performed as the second round. TCRdb ran MiXCR on the multiplex PCR reads and lists one entry per CDR3 protein. This sample yields more than 300,000 distinct CDR3 sequences, of which 15% are seen a single time; around 6.6% belongs to the top ten. The sequenced sample consisted of peripheral blood. These receptors came from a woman between 18 and 30 years old with stable Graves' hyperthyroidism.

In its sample, this clonotype was seen many times. Given a much more abundant clone one base away, this may be a read error. V and J are TRBV28 and TRBJ2-7, with D possibly being TRBD1 (6 bases). The CDR3 consists of 12 residues. Trimming took off 8 bases at V and 6 bases at J, with 14 bases between the two ends. CDR1 and CDR2 (germline): MDHEN, SYDVKM. The CDR3 region is CASPDRMSEQYF. The CDR3, as DNA: TGTGCCAGCCCGGACAGAATGAGCGAGCAGTACTTC.

This clonotype was recorded a few times. The chain has TRBV11-2 and TRBJ2-5; unclear D gene. The germline V gene has CDR1 SGHAT and CDR2 FQNNGV. Trimming removed 2 bases at V and 5 bases at J, with 12 bases between. The CDR3 length is 14 residues. The CDR3 region has the DNA TGTGCCAGCAGCTTAAGTCCCCCGTGGGAGACCCAGTACTTC. Translated: CASSLSPPWETQYF.

This clonotype has more than one count but fewer than ten. The V call is TRBV13, the J call TRBJ1-6, with D unclear. The germline V gene has CDR1 PRHDT and CDR2 FYEKMQ (reference sequence). There are 13 residues in the CDR3. V was cut by 0 bases and J by 13 bases, with 10 bases left in between. The CDR3 DNA is TGTGCCAGCAGCTTAGGGGTTGAGACTCCCCTCCACTTT. Protein product: CASSLGVETPLHF.

This clonotype appeared many times. The junction differs from germline at one of its ends, possibly a read error. J is TRBJ1-2 and V is TRBV27, with D possibly TRBD1 on 5 matching bases. The CDR3 sequence is 13 residues long. Germline V gene sequence: CDR1 MNHEY, CDR2 SMNVEV (reference sequence). The CDR3 sequence: CASSFSGNYGYTF. The CDR3 nucleotides read TGCGCCAGCAGCTTCTCAGGGAACTATGGCTACACCTTC.

This clonotype was seen at least ten times. V and J are TRBV11-2 and TRBJ1-6; the D gene is possibly TRBD1 (5 bases). The CDR3 sequence is 16 residues long. The germline V and J ends were trimmed by 4 bases and 8 bases, with 18 bases remaining between them. The germline V gene encodes CDR1 SGHAT and CDR2 FQNNGV. CDR3 protein: CASSSEPRGLYSPLHF. The DNA for the CDR3 is TGTGCCAGCAGCTCGGAACCGCGGGGCCTTTATTCACCCCTCCACTTT.

The table lists this clonotype with many counts. The chain uses TRBV6-2 or TRBV6-3 and TRBJ1-5; 9 nucleotides match TRBD1. Germline CDR1 reads MNHEY; CDR2 reads SVGEGT. This CDR3 comprises 13 residues. Unmatched junction bases numbered 2, after V lost 6 bases and J lost 5 bases. The CDR3 region is CASRRTGDQPQHF. The CDR3 DNA reads as TGTGCCAGCAGACGGACAGGGGATCAGCCCCAGCATTTT.

The table lists this clonotype with many counts. The CDR3 region is CASSLGSPIVNYGYTF. CDR3 sequence (DNA): TGTGCCAGCAGCCTGGGTTCTCCAATCGTTAACTATGGCTACACCTTC. The chain employs TRBV11-2 and TRBJ1-2; D is unresolved. Trimming cost V 5 bases and J 1 base, with 17 bases left between them. The CDR3 is 16 residues long. In germline, CDR1 is SGHAT, CDR2 FQNNGV.

This clonotype has ten or more counts. This chain links TRBV16 with TRBJ1-1, with unresolved D. CDR3 length: 13 amino acids. Germline CDR1 is KGHSY and CDR2 is FQNENV. V was shortened by 1 base and J by 3 bases, with 6 bases between the two germline ends. CDR3 protein: CASSQLRDTEAFF. As DNA, the CDR3 is TGTGCCAGCAGCCAATTGAGGGACACTGAAGCTTTCTTT.

This clonotype was seen repeatedly, ten times or more. The chain is built from TRBV29-1 and TRBJ1-2; 9 positions agree with TRBD1. CDR3 length equals 14 residues. Germline V gene sequence: CDR1 SQVTM, CDR2 ANQGSEA. The trim removed 6 bases at V and 4 bases at J, leaving 9 bases unmatched. The CDR3 here is CSVLRQGVVYGYTF. For the CDR3, the DNA is TGCAGCGTATTGAGACAGGGGGTAGTCTATGGCTACACCTTC.